The present entry profiles one T cell receptor beta chain with its context. Antigen: not known. This specimen comes from a study of PD-1 blockade in classical Hodgkin lymphoma. About the study: Nivolumab 3 mg/kg was given intravenously every 2 weeks.

Notes on the study in general: As was reported, newly diagnosed patients showed lower baseline TCR diversity than healthy donors did. Complete responders entered with baseline diversity on par with newly diagnosed patients, the results showed. A significant rise in TCR diversity by C4D1 was seen for CD4+ but not CD8+ cells.

V lost 3 bases and J lost 4, with 12 bases in between. This CDR3 spans 14 amino acids. Per germline, CDR1 SGHVS and CDR2 FNYEAQ. Assay: immunoSEQ multiplex PCR; the TCRdb copy retains only in-frame clones and omits some. Here the sample spans about 97,000 clones, 80% to 85% being singletons. All the patients suffered relapse after autologous stem cell transplantation, and brentuximab vedotin exposure differed. The clonotype comes from a human donor with classical Hodgkin lymphoma. The sample was peripheral blood mononuclear cells (PBMCs), taken at baseline. The gene calls are TRBV7-6 and TRBJ1-2, with unresolved D. The CDR3 here is CASSFQPEGYGYTF. CDR3 in DNA: TGTGCCAGCAGCTTCCAACCCGAGGGCTATGGCTACACCTTC.